This T cell receptor (beta chain) comes out of a study of PD-L1 blockade in urothelial cancer. Study information: Of under 30 patients, around 25 were males with bladder-origin urothelial cancer. In terms of prior chemotherapy, patients had received 0 to 3 regimens. Blood was subjected to analysis at 3 weeks (second dose) and 6 weeks following treatment start.

To note about this clone: Its specificity is not known.

The germline V gene has CDR1 MNHNS and CDR2 SASEGT. This CDR3 region has 15 residues. V was clipped by 2 bases and J by 5 bases; unmatched bases: 7. Time point here: pretreatment peripheral blood. Whole-study findings and limits: TCR clonality was measured in pretreatment peripheral blood. Clonality below the median predicted better survival.

The protocol was immunoSEQ multiplex PCR, while the TCRdb copy is restricted to in-frame clones and leaves out a portion. The repertoire holds approximately 88,000 clones, with roughly 84% as singletons. This specimen consisted of PBMCs, obtained around atezolizumab (anti-PD-L1) treatment. The sequence was collected from a man in his 60s with urothelial cancer. The rearrangement uses TRBV6-1 and TRBJ2-7; TRBD1 matches at 9 bases. The CDR3 DNA follows: TGTGCCAGCAGTGAATTGAGGACAGGGGCCAACGAGCAGTACTTC. Its protein product is CASSELRTGANEQYF.